The 3 T cell receptor beta chains below all came from one sample that was sequenced in a study of cytomegalovirus exposure and HLA in healthy donors. PCR was performed using 60 Vbeta and 13 Jbeta primers. This table comes from immunoSEQ multiplex PCR, and its TCRdb copy is limited to in-frame clones, with some not included. In the table there are some 170,000 clones, under 85% of which are singletons. Material: PBMCs. These TCRs come from a human donor in good health.

This clone was detected only once. The chain links TRBV18 to TRBJ1-6; 7 bases are a match to TRBD1. The CDR3 runs to 14 residues. V trimming: 2 bases; J trimming: 10 bases; junction bases outside the gene matches: 5. Looked up from germline, CDR1 is KGHSH and CDR2 is LQKENI. CDR3 DNA sequence: TGTGCCAGCTCACCAGAGGGGGCGGGCTCACCCCTCCACTTT. Protein: CASSPEGAGSPLHF.

V and J are TRBV5-4 and TRBJ1-2; D uncertain. The CDR3 covers 14 residues. Trimming removed 1 base from V and 2 bases from J, with 9 bases in between. The germline V gene encodes CDR1 SGHNT and CDR2 YYREEE (reference sequence). The CDR3 coding sequence is TGTGCCAGCAGCTTGATCGAGAGGAACTATGGCTACACCTTC. Translation gives CASSLIERNYGYTF.

V usage is TRBV4-1 and J usage is TRBJ1-3, with no clear D. CDR1 and CDR2 (germline): MGHRA, YSYEKL. V gave up 4 bases and J gave up 1 base, with 20 bases separating them. This CDR3 has 18 residues. The CDR3 DNA follows: TGCGCCAGCAGCCTATCGGACGGGAGGAGGATATCTGGAAACACCATATATTTT. As protein: CASSLSDGRRISGNTIYF.